Described below is a single T cell receptor beta chain sequence and its context. The antigen is not known. The data belong to a study of OX40 agonist ivuxolimab in advanced cancers. Study as a whole: Partial responses were recorded for three patients, including one with hepatocellular carcinoma and two with cutaneous melanoma.

The protocol was immunoSEQ multiplex PCR, while the TCRdb copy is restricted to in-frame clones and leaves out a portion. This table has around 60,000 clones, 75% to 90% appearing once. The germline V gene has CDR1 LNHNV and CDR2 YYDKDF (reference sequence). CDR3 length: 16 residues. V was trimmed by 0 bases and J by 0 bases, leaving 10 bases between them. Study-wide results and caveats: Compared with others, partial responders at 0.1-3.0 mg/kg displayed clonal expansion among the lowest. At 0.1 to 3.0 mg/kg and by week 6, CD4+ and CD8+ T cells in the blood had expanded clonally.

The TCR comes from an adult with an advanced solid tumor such as melanoma, head and neck, liver or kidney cancer. The source was CD4+ or CD8+ T cells sorted from blood, collected in a trial of the OX40 agonist ivuxolimab. The V gene is TRBV15, the J gene TRBJ2-3; TRBD2 might be the D (6 bases). CDR3 bases: TGTGCCACCAGCAGAGACGCGGGATGGAGCACAGATACGCAGTATTTT. It codes for CATSRDAGWSTDTQYF.